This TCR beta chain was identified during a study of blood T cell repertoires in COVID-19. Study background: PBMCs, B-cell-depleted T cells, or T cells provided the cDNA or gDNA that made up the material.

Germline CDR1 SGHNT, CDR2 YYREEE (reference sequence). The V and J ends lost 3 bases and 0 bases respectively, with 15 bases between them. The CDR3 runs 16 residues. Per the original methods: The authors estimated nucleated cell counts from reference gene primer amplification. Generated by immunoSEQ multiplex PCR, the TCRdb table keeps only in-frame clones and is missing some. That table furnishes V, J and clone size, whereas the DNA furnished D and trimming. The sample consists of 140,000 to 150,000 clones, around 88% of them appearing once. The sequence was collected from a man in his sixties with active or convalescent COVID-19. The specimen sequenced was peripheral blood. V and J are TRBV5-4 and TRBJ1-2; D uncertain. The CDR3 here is CASSWAPQVANYGYTF. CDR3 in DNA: TGTGCCAGCAGCTGGGCTCCCCAAGTAGCTAACTATGGCTACACCTTC. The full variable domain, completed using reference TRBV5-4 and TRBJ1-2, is ETGVTQSPTHLIKTRGQQVTLRCSSQSGHNTVSWYQQALGQGPQFIFQYYREEENGRGNFPPRFSGLQFPNYSSELNVNALELDDSALYLCASSWAPQVANYGYTFGSGTRLTVV.